The clone carrying this T cell receptor (beta chain) occurred many times. Antigen: not known. CDR1 and CDR2 (germline): SGHVS, FQNEAQ. V dropped 4 bases and J dropped 5 bases, with 12 bases sitting between them. The CDR3 spans 13 residues. Template switching by 5'RACE produced TCR cDNA, adding a universal primer site and UMIs. TCRdb itself ran the 5' RACE reads through MiXCR, one entry per CDR3 protein. The repertoire holds roughly 330,000 distinct CDR3 sequences, with almost 4% as singletons. The data are from a study of T cells after yellow fever vaccination. Overall study findings and caveats: Weaker in magnitude, the secondary response showed a faster peak on day 5 versus 15. Overall, a small share of clonotypes was seen in both CD4 and CD8 compartments.

The input for sequencing was PBMCs, taken 5 days after the yellow fever booster vaccination. The chain recombines TRBV7-8 with TRBJ2-7; D call uncertain. This receptor was taken from a young man who received the YFV17D yellow fever vaccine. This chain's CDR3 is CASSSPEGNEQYF. In nucleotides, the CDR3 is TGTGCCAGCAGCTCCCCTGAAGGGAACGAGCAGTACTTC.